Shown below are 29 T cell receptor beta chains from a single sample sequenced in a study of OX40 agonist ivuxolimab in advanced cancers. Some clones are missing from TCRdb's copy, which holds only in-frame ones; the method was immunoSEQ multiplex PCR. The sample lists about 13,000 clones, roughly 80% occurring once. Sequencing used CD4+ or CD8+ T cells sorted from blood, obtained in a trial of the OX40 agonist ivuxolimab. The receptors derive from an adult with an advanced solid tumor such as melanoma, head and neck, liver or kidney cancer.

The gene calls are TRBV7-3 and TRBJ2-3; TRBD2 matches 7 bases. The V gene end was trimmed by 0 bases and the J gene end by 1 base; junction bases not matched to a gene: 1. CDR3 length equals 15 residues. CDR1 and CDR2 from the germline V gene are SGHTA and FQGTGA. The CDR3 nucleotides are TGTGCCAGCAGCTTAACTGGGGGGGGCACAGATACGCAGTATTTT. Translating gives CASSLTGGGTDTQYF.

CDR3 in amino acids: CASSLTPLLGKNIQYF. CDR3 DNA: TGTGCCAGCAGCTTGACTCCGCTCTTGGGCAAAAACATTCAGTACTTC. This chain uses TRBV5-6 with TRBJ2-4; D gene uncertain. CDR3 length equals 16 residues. Trimming took off 1 base at V and 3 bases at J, with 14 bases between the two ends. Germline V gene sequence: CDR1 SGHDT, CDR2 YYEEEE. The whole variable domain, remainder taken from reference TRBV5-6 and TRBJ2-4, is DAGVTQSPTHLIKTRGQQVTLRCSPKSGHDTVSWYQQALGQGPQFIFQYYEEEERQRGNFPDRFSGHQFPNYSSELNVNALLLGDSALYLCASSLTPLLGKNIQYFGAGTRLSVL.

The chain links TRBV28 to TRBJ2-3; unclear D gene. Trimming left V 5 bases short and J 2 bases short, with 17 bases between. This CDR3 contains 16 residues. Germline assignment: CDR1 MDHEN and CDR2 SYDVKM. The CDR3 protein is CASSPPAARATDTQYF. CDR3 coding DNA: TGTGCCAGCAGTCCCCCAGCCGCTCGGGCCACAGATACGCAGTATTTT.

The chain combines TRBV19 with TRBJ2-2; perhaps TRBD2 as D (6 bases). Germline lookup yields CDR1 LNHDA and CDR2 SQIVND (reference sequence). Trimming pared 8 bases from V and 6 bases from J, leaving 10 bases between. The CDR3 has 12 residues. CDR3 DNA sequence: TGTGCCAGTCAATCGGGGGCCGGGGAGCTGTTTTTT. Residues: CASQSGAGELFF.

The chain uses TRBV9 and TRBJ1-4; unclear D gene. CDR1 SGDLS and CDR2 YYNGEE come from the germline V gene. V was pared by 0 bases and J by 3 bases, with 6 bases between. There are 14 residues in the CDR3. The CDR3: CASSVGGSNEKLFF. In DNA form, the CDR3 reads TGTGCCAGCAGCGTAGGGGGATCTAATGAAAAACTGTTTTTT.

This clone has a single count. DNA of the CDR3: TGTGCCAGCAGCTTAGGGGACAGTGTAACCTACGAGCAGTACTTC. Amino acids: CASSLGDSVTYEQYF. The rearrangement links TRBV7-2 to TRBJ2-7, with 7 bases lining up with TRBD1. The V gene end was trimmed by 1 base and the J gene end by 2 bases; junction bases not matched to a gene: 5. The V gene's germline CDR1 is SGHTA and CDR2 FQGNSA. The CDR3 has 15 amino acids.

This clone occurred once. The rearrangement links TRBV5-5 to TRBJ2-1; D perhaps matches TRBD1 (5 bases). There are 14 residues in the CDR3. Deletions cut 2 bases from V and 7 bases from J, with 13 bases between. Germline values: CDR1 SGHKS, CDR2 YYEKEE (reference sequence). CDR3 residues: CASSFVGVGNEQFF. The DNA of the CDR3 is TGTGCCAGCAGCTTCGTAGGGGTGGGTAATGAGCAGTTCTTC.

There are a few counts of this clone. This could be a read error, since a much larger clone is one nucleotide away. The chain couples TRBV5-6 to TRBJ2-7; no firm D call. Germline loops: CDR1 SGHDT, CDR2 YYEEEE. Trimming pared 0 bases from V and 5 bases from J, leaving 9 bases between. The CDR3 sequence is 13 residues long. The CDR3 is CASSLGSLDEQYF. DNA of the CDR3: TGTGCCAGCAGCTTGGGGAGTCTGGACGAGCAGTACTTC. The full variable domain, with the rest looked up from reference TRBV5-6 and TRBJ2-7, is DAGVTQSPTHLIKTRGQQVTLRCSPKSGHDTVSWYQQALGQGPQFIFQYYEEEERQRGNFPDRFSGHQFPNYSSELNVNALLLGDSALYLCASSLGSLDEQYFGPGTRLTVT.

On this clone: Germline and junction disagree at one end, which may indicate a read error. V usage is TRBV19 and J usage is TRBJ1-1; TRBD1 matches at 7 bases. This CDR3 contains 13 residues. Germline V gene data show CDR1 as LNHDA and CDR2 as SQIVND (reference sequence). In DNA form, the CDR3 reads TGTGCCAGTAGACTACAGGGGAACCCTGAAGCTTTCTTT. Translating it yields CASRLQGNPEAFF.

This sequence joins TRBV7-9 and TRBJ1-2; D gene uncertain. Trimming cost V 1 base and J 0 bases, with 9 bases left between them. CDR1 is SEHNR and CDR2 is FQNEAQ in the germline V gene (reference sequence). The CDR3 consists of 15 residues. The CDR3 region has the DNA TGTGCCAGCAGCTTAGGGGCAGGAGCTAACTATGGCTACACCTTC. Amino acids: CASSLGAGANYGYTF.

This clone was observed a few times. J is TRBJ2-2 and V is TRBV11-2; no reliable D call. Deletions cut 2 bases from V and 6 bases from J, with 16 bases between. Looked up from germline, CDR1 is SGHAT and CDR2 is FQNNGV. There are 16 residues in the CDR3. DNA for the CDR3: TGTGCCAGCAGCTTATTCGAGCTAGGCAAGGCCGGGGAGCTGTTTTTT. Residues: CASSLFELGKAGELFF. The complete variable domain, with remaining parts taken from reference TRBV11-2 and TRBJ2-2, reads EAGVAQSPRYKIIEKRQSVAFWCNPISGHATLYWYQQILGQGPKLLIQFQNNGVVDDSQLPKDRFSAERLKGVDSTLKIQPAKLEDSAVYLCASSLFELGKAGELFFGEGSRLTVL.

The CDR3 coding sequence is TGCAGTGCCCAAAGAGGAGGAGAGCAGTACTTC. Translation gives CSAQRGGEQYF. The V gene is TRBV20-1, the J gene TRBJ2-7, with a weak D call TRBD2 (5 bases). The germline gives CDR1 DFQATT, CDR2 SNEGSKA (reference sequence). Trimming removed 6 bases from V and 7 bases from J, with 13 bases in between. This CDR3 is 11 amino acids long.

This chain connects TRBV9 to TRBJ2-7; D is undetermined. The CDR3 consists of 14 residues. The V end lost 0 bases, the J end lost 0 bases, and 7 bases lay between the germline ends. From germline, CDR1 is SGDLS and CDR2 YYNGEE. CDR3 amino acids: CASSVGVSSYEQYF. Written as DNA, the CDR3 is TGTGCCAGCAGCGTAGGGGTAAGCTCCTACGAGCAGTACTTC.

V gene TRBV7-8 combines with J gene TRBJ1-5; D not certain. The CDR3 runs to 14 residues. The ends were cut back, 2 bases at V and 5 bases at J, with 10 bases in the middle. Per germline, CDR1 SGHVS and CDR2 FQNEAQ. The CDR3 DNA is TGTGCCAGCAGCTTATCCAGGAACCATCAGCCCCAGCATTTT. Its protein product is CASSLSRNHQPQHF.

The genes are TRBV9 and TRBJ2-1; possible D gene TRBD2, 7 bases. CDR1 SGDLS and CDR2 YYNGEE come from the germline V gene. The CDR3 sequence is 17 residues long. The ends were cut back, 0 bases at V and 4 bases at J, with 17 bases in the middle. CDR3 loop: CASSVEGGTRIYNEQFF. CDR3 coding DNA: TGTGCCAGCAGCGTAGAGGGGGGGACGCGGATATACAATGAGCAGTTCTTC.

V gene TRBV11-3 combines with J gene TRBJ2-3, with D perhaps matching TRBD2 (9 bases). This CDR3 has 19 residues. V was shortened by 4 bases and J by 5 bases, with 28 bases between the two germline ends. Germline-derived CDR1 and CDR2 are SGHNT and YENEEA. CDR3 residues: CASSSPAGGGRALGDTQYF. Written as DNA, the CDR3 is TGTGCCAGCAGCTCCCCGGCAGGGGGCGGGAGGGCCCTTGGAGATACGCAGTATTTT.

The V gene is TRBV10-2, the J gene TRBJ2-1; 11 bases match TRBD2. This CDR3 is 17 amino acids long. Unmatched junction bases numbered 15, after V lost 6 bases and J lost 8 bases. CDR1 WSHSY and CDR2 SAAADI come from the germline V gene. CDR3 region: CASRVWASGGSGDEQFF. The DNA of the CDR3 is TGCGCCAGCAGGGTATGGGCTAGCGGGGGGTCGGGCGATGAGCAGTTCTTC.

This clone came up a few times. The J gene is TRBJ2-1, the V gene TRBV6-5; D is unclear. Germline CDR1 MNHEY, CDR2 SVGAGI. The CDR3 totals 15 residues. V lost 4 bases and J lost 5, with 15 bases in between. The CDR3 protein is CASSWTESINNEQFF. DNA for the CDR3: TGTGCCAGCAGTTGGACCGAGAGTATTAACAATGAGCAGTTCTTC.

There are a few counts of this clone. J is TRBJ2-3 and V is TRBV10-3, with TRBD2 matching over 8 bases. J was trimmed by 4 bases and V by 0 bases; bases with no gene match: 12. Germline CDR1 ENHRY, CDR2 SYGVKD. The CDR3 is made up of 18 amino acids. In nucleotides, the CDR3 is TGTGCCATCAGTGAGTCGATGGCGACGGGGGGGCCCCCAGATACGCAGTATTTT. Translation gives CAISESMATGGPPDTQYF.

Notes on this clone: This likely traces to a read error, being one base from a far larger clone. The chain carries TRBV5-6 and TRBJ1-2; the D is unclear. The germline V gene has CDR1 SGHDT and CDR2 YYEEEE. Trimming took off 1 base at V and 6 bases at J, with 10 bases between the two ends. The CDR3 has 13 residues. DNA for the CDR3: TGTGCCAGCAGCTTGCGGGAAAGGGATGGCTACACCTTC. It yields the protein CASSLRERDGYTF.

The chain employs TRBV7-6 and TRBJ2-7; D not resolved. With 1 base removed from V and 6 bases from J, the gap between germline ends came to 13 bases. There are 14 residues in the CDR3. The germline V gene encodes CDR1 SGHVS and CDR2 FNYEAQ. The CDR3 DNA follows: TGTGCCAGCAGCTTAGGGCCCCGGGCCCCCGAGCAGTACTTC. The encoded protein is CASSLGPRAPEQYF.

This clone has only one observation. The V gene is TRBV5-1, the J gene TRBJ1-6; 7 bases are a match to TRBD1. V shed 3 bases and J 7 bases; nucleotides not matched to a gene: 1. The CDR3 spans 13 residues. Germline lookup yields CDR1 SGHRS and CDR2 YFSETQ. The CDR3 DNA reads TGCGCCAGCAGCTGGGACAGCAATTCACCCCTCCACTTT. It translates to CASSWDSNSPLHF.

This clone was observed a single time. The V call is TRBV9, the J call TRBJ2-7; 10 positions match TRBD2. The trim removed 3 bases at V and 3 bases at J, leaving 3 bases unmatched. The CDR3 covers 14 residues. From germline, CDR1 is SGDLS and CDR2 YYNGEE. The CDR3 DNA sequence: TGTGCCAGCAGCGGGAGCGGGGGGGACTACGAGCAGTACTTC. Amino acids: CASSGSGGDYEQYF.

DNA for the CDR3: TGTGCCAGCAGTTACGGGGGGGCGGCGGAGCAGTTCTTC. It is translated as CASSYGGAAEQFF. J is TRBJ2-1 and V is TRBV6-5; D is possibly TRBD2 (7 bases). The germline V gene has CDR1 MNHEY and CDR2 SVGAGI. The CDR3 loop spans 13 amino acids. With 2 bases removed from V and 10 bases from J, the gap between germline ends came to 12 bases.

The chain carries TRBV7-9 and TRBJ1-4; 8 nucleotides line up with TRBD1. This CDR3 comprises 16 residues. Germline loops: CDR1 SEHNR, CDR2 FQNEAQ (reference sequence). V was pared by 4 bases and J by 6 bases, with 10 bases of the junction left unmatched. CDR3 protein: CASSWTQDRDHEKLFF. The CDR3 coding sequence is TGTGCCAGCAGCTGGACCCAGGACAGGGACCATGAAAAACTGTTTTTT.

V gene TRBV30 combines with J gene TRBJ1-2; weak D call: TRBD1 (5 bases). Trimming stripped 4 bases from V and 6 bases from J, with 12 bases between. From germline, CDR1 is GTSNPN and CDR2 SVGIG (reference sequence). The CDR3 consists of 12 residues. CDR3 DNA sequence: TGTGCCTGGACGGACCCGGGGGATGGCTACACCTTC. Amino acids: CAWTDPGDGYTF.

The rearrangement links TRBV4-1 to TRBJ1-2; D not resolved. The V end lost 5 bases, the J end lost 4 bases, and 14 bases lay between the germline ends. The CDR3 is made up of 14 amino acids. Germline-derived CDR1 and CDR2 are MGHRA and YSYEKL. CDR3 sequence (DNA): TGCGCCAGCAGCACCACGGAAGGTGGCTATGGCTACACCTTC. Translated: CASSTTEGGYGYTF.

This clone was observed a handful of times. The V gene is TRBV7-2, the J gene TRBJ1-5; no definite D call. From germline, CDR1 is SGHTA and CDR2 FQGNSA. This CDR3 region has 13 residues. V was trimmed by 5 bases and J by 4 bases, leaving 9 bases between them. CDR3 sequence: CASSTDGNQPQHF. The DNA of the CDR3 is TGTGCCAGCAGCACGGACGGAAATCAGCCCCAGCATTTT.

The chain combines TRBV14 with TRBJ2-3; possibly TRBD2 for D (5 bases). The CDR3 is 17 residues long. Germline loops: CDR1 SGHDN, CDR2 FVKESK. With 1 base removed from V and 1 base from J, the gap between germline ends came to 15 bases. CDR3 region: CASSQVPPTTRTDTQYF. The CDR3 region has the DNA TGTGCCAGCAGCCAAGTCCCCCCGACTACCCGCACAGATACGCAGTATTTT.